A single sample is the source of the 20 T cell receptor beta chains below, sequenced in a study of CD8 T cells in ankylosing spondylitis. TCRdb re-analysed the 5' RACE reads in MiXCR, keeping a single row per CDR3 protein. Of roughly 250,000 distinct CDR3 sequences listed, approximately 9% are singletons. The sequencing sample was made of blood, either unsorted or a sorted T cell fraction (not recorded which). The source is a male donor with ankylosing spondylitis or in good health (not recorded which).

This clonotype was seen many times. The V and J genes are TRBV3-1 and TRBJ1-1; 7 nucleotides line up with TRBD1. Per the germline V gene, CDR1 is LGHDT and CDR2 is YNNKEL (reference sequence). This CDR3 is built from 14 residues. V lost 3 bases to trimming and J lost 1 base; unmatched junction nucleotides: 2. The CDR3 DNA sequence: TGTGCCAGCAGCCAGTGGGACAGGAACACTGAAGCTTTCTTT. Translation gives CASSQWDRNTEAFF.

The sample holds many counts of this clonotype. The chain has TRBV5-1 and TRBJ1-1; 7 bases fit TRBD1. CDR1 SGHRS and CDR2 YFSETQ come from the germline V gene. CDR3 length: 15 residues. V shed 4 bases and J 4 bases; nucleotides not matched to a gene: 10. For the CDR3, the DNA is TGCGCCAGCAGCGCAGGGGGTCAAGGAGCCACTGAAGCTTTCTTT. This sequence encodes CASSAGGQGATEAFF.

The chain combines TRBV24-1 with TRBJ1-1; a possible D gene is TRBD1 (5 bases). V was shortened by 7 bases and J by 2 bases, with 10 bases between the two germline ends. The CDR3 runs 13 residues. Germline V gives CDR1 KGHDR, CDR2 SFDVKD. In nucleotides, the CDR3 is TGTGCCACCAGAGACAGCACTAACACTGAAGCTTTCTTT. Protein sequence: CATRDSTNTEAFF.

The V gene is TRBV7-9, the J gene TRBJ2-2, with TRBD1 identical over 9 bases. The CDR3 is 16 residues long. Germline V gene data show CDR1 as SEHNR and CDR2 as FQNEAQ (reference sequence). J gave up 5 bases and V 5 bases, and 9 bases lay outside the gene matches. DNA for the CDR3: TGTGCCAGCAGCGAAGACAGGGGGGGTAGGACCGGGGAGCTGTTTTTT. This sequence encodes CASSEDRGGRTGELFF.

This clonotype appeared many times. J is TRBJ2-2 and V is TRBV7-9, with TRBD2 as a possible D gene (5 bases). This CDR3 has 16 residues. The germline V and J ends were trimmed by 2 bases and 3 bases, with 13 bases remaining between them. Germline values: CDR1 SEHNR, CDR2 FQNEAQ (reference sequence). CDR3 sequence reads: CASSLLVARDTGELFF. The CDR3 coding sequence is TGTGCCAGCAGCTTACTGGTAGCGCGTGACACCGGGGAGCTGTTTTTT.

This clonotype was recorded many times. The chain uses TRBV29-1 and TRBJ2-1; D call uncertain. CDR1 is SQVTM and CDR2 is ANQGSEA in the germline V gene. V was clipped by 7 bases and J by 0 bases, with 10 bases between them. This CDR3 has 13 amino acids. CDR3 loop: CSALIYSYNEQFF. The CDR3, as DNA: TGCAGCGCCCTCATTTACTCCTACAATGAGCAGTTCTTC.

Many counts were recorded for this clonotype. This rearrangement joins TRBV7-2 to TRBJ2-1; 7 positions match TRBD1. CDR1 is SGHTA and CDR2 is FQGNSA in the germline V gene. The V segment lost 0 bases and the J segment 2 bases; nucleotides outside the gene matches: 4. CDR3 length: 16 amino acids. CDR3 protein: CASSLALGQAYNEQFF. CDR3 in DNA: TGTGCCAGCAGCTTAGCCCTTGGACAGGCCTACAATGAGCAGTTCTTC.

The CDR3 DNA follows: TGCAGTGCTAACCCCGGAGGGGGCGCAGATACGCAGTATTTT. It translates to CSANPGGGADTQYF. The V and J genes are TRBV20-1 and TRBJ2-3, with a tentative D call TRBD1 (7 bases). Germline V gives CDR1 DFQATT, CDR2 SNEGSKA (reference sequence). Trimming pared 4 bases from V and 4 bases from J, leaving 15 bases between. The CDR3 loop spans 14 amino acids.

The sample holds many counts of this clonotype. The CDR3 sequence: CSARGTGSYEQYF. DNA for the CDR3: TGCAGTGCTAGAGGGACAGGGTCCTACGAGCAGTACTTC. The V and J genes are TRBV20-1 and TRBJ2-7; the match to TRBD1 covers 8 bases. The CDR3 extends over 13 amino acids. The V gene end was trimmed by 1 base and the J gene end by 1 base; junction bases not matched to a gene: 0. CDR1 and CDR2 from the germline V gene are DFQATT and SNEGSKA (reference sequence).

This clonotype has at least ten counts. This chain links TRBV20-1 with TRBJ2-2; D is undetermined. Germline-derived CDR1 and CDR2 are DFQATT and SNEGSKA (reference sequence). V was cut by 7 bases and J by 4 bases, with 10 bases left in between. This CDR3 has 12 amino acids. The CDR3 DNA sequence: TGCAGTGGCAGAGGTGGCACCGGGGAGCTGTTTTTT. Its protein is CSGRGGTGELFF.

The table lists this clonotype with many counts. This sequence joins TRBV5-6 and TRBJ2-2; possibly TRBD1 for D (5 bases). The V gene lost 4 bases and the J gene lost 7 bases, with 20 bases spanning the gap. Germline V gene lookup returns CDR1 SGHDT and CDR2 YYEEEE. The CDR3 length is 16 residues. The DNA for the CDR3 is TGTGCCAGCAGCAAACCGCAGGGCGCCAACGTCGGGGAGCTGTTTTTT. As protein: CASSKPQGANVGELFF.

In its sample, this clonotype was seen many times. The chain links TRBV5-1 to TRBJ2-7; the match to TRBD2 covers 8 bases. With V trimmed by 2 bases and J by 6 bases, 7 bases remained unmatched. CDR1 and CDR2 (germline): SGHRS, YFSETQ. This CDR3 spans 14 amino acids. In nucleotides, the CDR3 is TGCGCCAGCAGCTTAAGCGGGGGTCTCTCCGAGCAGTACTTC. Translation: CASSLSGGLSEQYF.

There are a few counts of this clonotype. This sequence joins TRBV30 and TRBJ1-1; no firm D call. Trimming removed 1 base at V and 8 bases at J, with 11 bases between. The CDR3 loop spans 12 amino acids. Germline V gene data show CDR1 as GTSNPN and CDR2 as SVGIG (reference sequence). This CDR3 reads CAWSDPPREAFF. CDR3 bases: TGTGCCTGGAGTGATCCGCCGCGAGAAGCTTTCTTT.

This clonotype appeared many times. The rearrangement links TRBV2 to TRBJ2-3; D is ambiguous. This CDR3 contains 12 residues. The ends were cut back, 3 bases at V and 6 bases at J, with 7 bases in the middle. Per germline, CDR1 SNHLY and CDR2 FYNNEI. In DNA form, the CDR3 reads TGTGCCAGCAGTGATCCCGGGGATACGCAGTATTTT. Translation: CASSDPGDTQYF.

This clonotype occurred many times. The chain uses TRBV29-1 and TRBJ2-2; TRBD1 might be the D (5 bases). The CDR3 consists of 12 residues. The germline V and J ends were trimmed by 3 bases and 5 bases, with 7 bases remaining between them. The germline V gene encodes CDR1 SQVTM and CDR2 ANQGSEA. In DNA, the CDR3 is TGCAGCGTTGATAAGGGGACCGGGGAGCTGTTTTTT. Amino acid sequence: CSVDKGTGELFF.

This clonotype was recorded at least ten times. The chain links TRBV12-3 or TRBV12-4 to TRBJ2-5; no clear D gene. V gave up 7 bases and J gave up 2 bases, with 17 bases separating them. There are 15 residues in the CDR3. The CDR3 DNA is TGTGCCAGCAAGCCTCGGTTTGAGGTTCAAGAGACCCAGTACTTC. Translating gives CASKPRFEVQETQYF.

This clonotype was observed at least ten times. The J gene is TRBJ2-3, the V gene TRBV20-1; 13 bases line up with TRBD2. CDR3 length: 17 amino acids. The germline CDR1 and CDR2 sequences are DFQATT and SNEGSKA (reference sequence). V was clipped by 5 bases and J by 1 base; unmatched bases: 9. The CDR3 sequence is CSAPTGGTSGGTDTQYF. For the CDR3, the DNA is TGCAGTGCTCCCACGGGAGGGACTAGCGGGGGCACAGATACGCAGTATTTT.

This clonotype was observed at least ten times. The CDR3 bases are TGTGCCAGCAGCGAATACGAACAGGGATATGAGCAGTTCTTC. The encoded protein is CASSEYEQGYEQFF. The chain recombines TRBV12-3 or TRBV12-4 with TRBJ2-1; tentatively, D is TRBD1 (6 bases). The length of the CDR3 is 14 residues. V gave up 6 bases and J gave up 8 bases, with 17 bases separating them.

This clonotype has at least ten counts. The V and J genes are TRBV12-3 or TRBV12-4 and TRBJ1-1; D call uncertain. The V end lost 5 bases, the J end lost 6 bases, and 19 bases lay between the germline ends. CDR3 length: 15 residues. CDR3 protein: CASSVGRTPSAEAFF. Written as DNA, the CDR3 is TGTGCCAGCAGTGTCGGACGGACGCCTAGTGCTGAAGCTTTCTTT.

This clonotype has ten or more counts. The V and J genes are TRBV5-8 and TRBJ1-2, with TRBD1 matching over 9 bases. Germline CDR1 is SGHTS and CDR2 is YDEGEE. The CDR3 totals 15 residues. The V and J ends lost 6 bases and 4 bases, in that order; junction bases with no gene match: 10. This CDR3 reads CASTWDRAEGYGYTF. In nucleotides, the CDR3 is TGTGCCAGCACCTGGGACAGGGCAGAGGGCTATGGCTACACCTTC. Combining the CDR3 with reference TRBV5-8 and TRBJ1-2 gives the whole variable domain EAGVTQSPTHLIKTRGQQATLRCSPISGHTSVYWYQQALGLGLQFLLWYDEGEERNRGNFPPRFSGRQFPNYSSELNVNALELEDSALYLCASTWDRAEGYGYTFGSGTRLTVV.